This T cell receptor beta chain appears in the sequencing data of a study of blood T cell repertoires in COVID-19. After removal of 8 bases from V and 3 bases from J, the junction contained 6 bases not matched to a gene. Germline lookup yields CDR1 ENHRY and CDR2 SYGVKD. The CDR3 spans 14 residues. In the original processing: Reference gene primer amplification gave nucleated cell count estimates. The repertoire was sequenced with immunoSEQ multiplex PCR; TCRdb's copy has only in-frame clones and lacks some. V and J calls and clone size are copied from that table; D and trimming were computed from the DNA. Of about 150,000 clones listed, 70% to 85% were seen once; the top ten hold approximately 30%.

Sample: peripheral blood. The J gene is TRBJ1-2, the V gene TRBV10-3, with 10 bases lining up with TRBD1. The clonotype originates from a woman aged 55-70 years with acute or convalescent COVID-19. The CDR3 here is CAILPGTGDYGYTF. CDR3 bases: TGTGCCATCCTTCCAGGGACAGGGGACTATGGCTACACCTTC.